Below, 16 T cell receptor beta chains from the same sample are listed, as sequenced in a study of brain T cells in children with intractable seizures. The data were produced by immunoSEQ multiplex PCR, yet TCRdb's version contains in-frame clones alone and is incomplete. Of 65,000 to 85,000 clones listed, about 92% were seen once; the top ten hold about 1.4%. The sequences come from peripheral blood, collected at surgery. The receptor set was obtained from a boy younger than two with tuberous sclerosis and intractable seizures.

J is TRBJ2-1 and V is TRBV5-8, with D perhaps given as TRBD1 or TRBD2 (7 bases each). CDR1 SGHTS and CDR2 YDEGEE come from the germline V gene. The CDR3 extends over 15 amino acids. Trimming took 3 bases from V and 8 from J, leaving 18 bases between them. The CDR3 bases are TGTGCCAGCAGCTCGTGGGCAGGGGGGGCGGATGAGCAGTTCTTC. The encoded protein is CASSSWAGGADEQFF.

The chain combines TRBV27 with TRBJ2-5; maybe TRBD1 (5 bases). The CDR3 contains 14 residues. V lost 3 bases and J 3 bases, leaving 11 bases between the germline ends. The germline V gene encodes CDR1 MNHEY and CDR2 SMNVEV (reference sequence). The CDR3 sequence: CASSLGQSKETQYF. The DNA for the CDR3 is TGTGCCAGCAGTTTGGGGCAGTCAAAAGAGACCCAGTACTTC.

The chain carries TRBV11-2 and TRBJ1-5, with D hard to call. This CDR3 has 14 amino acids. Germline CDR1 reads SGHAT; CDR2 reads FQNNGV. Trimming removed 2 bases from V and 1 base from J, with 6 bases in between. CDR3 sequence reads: CASSLQASNQPQHF. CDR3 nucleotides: TGTGCCAGCAGCTTACAGGCAAGCAATCAGCCCCAGCATTTT.

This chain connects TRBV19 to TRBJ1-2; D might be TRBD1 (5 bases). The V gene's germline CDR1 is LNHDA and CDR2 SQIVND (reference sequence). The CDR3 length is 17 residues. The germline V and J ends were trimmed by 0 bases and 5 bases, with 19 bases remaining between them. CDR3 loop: CASSIDLSGREIYGYTF. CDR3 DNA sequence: TGTGCCAGTAGTATAGATCTATCGGGCAGGGAGATTTATGGCTACACCTTC.

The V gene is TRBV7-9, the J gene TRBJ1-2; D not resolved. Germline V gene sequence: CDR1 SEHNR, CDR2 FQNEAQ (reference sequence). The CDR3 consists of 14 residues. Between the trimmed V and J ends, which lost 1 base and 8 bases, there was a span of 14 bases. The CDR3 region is CASSLEGITMGYTF. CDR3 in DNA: TGTGCCAGCAGCTTAGAAGGGATAACTATGGGCTACACCTTC.

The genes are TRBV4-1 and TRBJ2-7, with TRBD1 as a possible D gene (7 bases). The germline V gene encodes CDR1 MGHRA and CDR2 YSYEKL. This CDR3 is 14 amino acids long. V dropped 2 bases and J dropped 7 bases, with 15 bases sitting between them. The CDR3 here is CASSQPATGREQYF. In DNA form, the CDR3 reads TGCGCCAGCAGCCAACCTGCGACAGGGAGGGAGCAGTACTTC.

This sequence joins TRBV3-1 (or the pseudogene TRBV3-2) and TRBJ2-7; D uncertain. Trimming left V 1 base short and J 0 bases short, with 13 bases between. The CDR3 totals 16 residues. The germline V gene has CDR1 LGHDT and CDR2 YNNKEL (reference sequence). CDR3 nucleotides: TGTGCCAGCAGCCAAGGGAGTACCCTCTTCTCCTACGAGCAGTACTTC. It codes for CASSQGSTLFSYEQYF.

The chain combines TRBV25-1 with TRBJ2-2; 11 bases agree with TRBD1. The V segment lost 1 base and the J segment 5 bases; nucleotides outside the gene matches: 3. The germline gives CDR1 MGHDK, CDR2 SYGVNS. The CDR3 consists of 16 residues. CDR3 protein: CASSEFGTGGTGELFF. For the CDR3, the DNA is TGTGCCAGCAGTGAATTCGGGACAGGGGGAACCGGGGAGCTGTTTTTT. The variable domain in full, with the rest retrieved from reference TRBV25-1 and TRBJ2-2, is EADIYQTPRYLVIGTGKKITLECSQTMGHDKMYWYQQDPGMELHLIHYSYGVNSTEKGDLSSESTVSRIRTEHFPLTLESARPSHTSQYLCASSEFGTGGTGELFFGEGSRLTVL.

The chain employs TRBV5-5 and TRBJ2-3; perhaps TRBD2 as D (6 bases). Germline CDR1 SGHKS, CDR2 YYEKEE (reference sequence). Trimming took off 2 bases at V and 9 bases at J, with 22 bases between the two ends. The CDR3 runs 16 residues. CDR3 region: CASSFIRGTGRLTQYF. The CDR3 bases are TGTGCCAGCAGCTTTATACGTGGGACGGGGAGGTTAACGCAGTATTTT.

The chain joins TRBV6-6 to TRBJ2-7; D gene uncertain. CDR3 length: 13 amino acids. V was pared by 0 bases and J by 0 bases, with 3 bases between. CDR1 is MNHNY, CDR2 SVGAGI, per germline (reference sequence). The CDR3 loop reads CASSYSGSYEQYF. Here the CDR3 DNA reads TGTGCCAGCAGTTACTCGGGCTCCTACGAGCAGTACTTC.

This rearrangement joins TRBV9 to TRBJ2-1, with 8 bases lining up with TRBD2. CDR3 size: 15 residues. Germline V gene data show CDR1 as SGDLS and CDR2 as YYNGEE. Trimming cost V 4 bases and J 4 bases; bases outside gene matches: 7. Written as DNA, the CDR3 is TGTGCCAGCAGCCTTAGCGGGACGGAGTACAATGAGCAGTTCTTC. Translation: CASSLSGTEYNEQFF.

CDR3 nucleotides: TGTGCCAGCAGTGTAGGGACACTTTTTGGCTACACCTTC. It yields the protein CASSVGTLFGYTF. The V gene is TRBV2, the J gene TRBJ1-2, with D perhaps TRBD1 (6 bases). Germline V CDR1 and CDR2: SNHLY, FYNNEI. V lost 4 bases to trimming and J lost 7 bases, with 13 bases between them. CDR3 size: 13 residues.

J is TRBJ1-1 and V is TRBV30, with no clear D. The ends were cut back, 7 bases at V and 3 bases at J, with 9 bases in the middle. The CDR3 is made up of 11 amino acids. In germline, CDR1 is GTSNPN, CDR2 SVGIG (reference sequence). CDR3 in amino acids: CALDGDTEAFF. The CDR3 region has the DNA TGTGCCTTAGACGGAGACACTGAAGCTTTCTTT. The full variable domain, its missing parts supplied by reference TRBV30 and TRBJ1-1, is SQTIHQWPATLVQPVGSPLSLECTVEGTSNPNLYWYRQAAGRGLQLLFYSVGIGQISSEVPQNLSASRPQDRQFILSSKKLLLSDSGFYLCALDGDTEAFFGQGTRLTVV.

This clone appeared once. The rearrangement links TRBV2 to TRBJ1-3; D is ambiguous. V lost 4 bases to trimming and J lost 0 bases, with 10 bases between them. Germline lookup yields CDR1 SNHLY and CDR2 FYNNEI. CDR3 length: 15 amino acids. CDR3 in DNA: TGTGCCAGCAGTGTTCGGTCTTACTCTGGAAACACCATATATTTT. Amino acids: CASSVRSYSGNTIYF.

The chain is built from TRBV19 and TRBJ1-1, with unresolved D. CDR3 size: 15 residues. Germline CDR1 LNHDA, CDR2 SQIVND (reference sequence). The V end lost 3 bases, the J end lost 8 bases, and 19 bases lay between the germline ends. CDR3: CASSISPHHSGEAFF. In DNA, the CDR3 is TGTGCCAGTAGTATCTCCCCCCACCACTCTGGGGAAGCTTTCTTT.

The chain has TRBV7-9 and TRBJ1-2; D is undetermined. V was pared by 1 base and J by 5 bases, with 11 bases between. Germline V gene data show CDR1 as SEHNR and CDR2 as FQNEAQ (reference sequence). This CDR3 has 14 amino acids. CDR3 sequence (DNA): TGTGCCAGCAGCTTAGAAAAGGTGACGTATGGCTACACCTTC. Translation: CASSLEKVTYGYTF.